The present T cell receptor (beta chain) was sequenced within a study of response to subunit inactivated influenza vaccine. One entry per CDR3 protein results from TCRdb running MiXCR on the RT-PCR reads. The sample lists some 180,000 distinct CDR3 sequences; around 9.2% were seen once. On this clonotype: Its target is unknown.

Study-level points and caveats: A suggestion made by the authors is that each seasonal influenza vaccination recruits few new T cells.

The TCR sequence derives from a man aged 45-60 years who received an inactivated influenza vaccine. The specimen comprised non-naive T cells sorted from PBMCs, sampled on the day of vaccination.

CDR3 DNA sequence: TGTGCCAGCAGCTTAGCGGGGACGGTCTACGAGCAGTACTTC. Encoded protein: CASSLAGTVYEQYF. The chain joins TRBV7-2 to TRBJ2-7, with D tentatively TRBD1 or TRBD2 (5 bases each). The CDR3 length is 14 residues. Trimming removed 0 bases from V and 3 bases from J, with 9 bases in between. The germline CDR1 and CDR2 sequences are SGHTA and FQGNSA.